Listed below are T cell receptor beta chains from one sample, sequenced in a study of blood T cell repertoires in COVID-19. Using immunoSEQ multiplex PCR, the repertoire was profiled, and TCRdb retains in-frame clones only, with some absent. The table shows 300,000 or so clones, with under 90% occurring only once. What was sequenced was PBMCs or T cells enriched from blood (not recorded which). The receptors were sampled from a woman aged 50 to 65 who had been exposed to COVID-19. CDR3s include the opening cysteine and the closing phenylalanine or tryptophan.

j_call v_call cdr3_aa
TRBJ1-1 TRBV11-2 CASSSRPSWTPFF
TRBJ1-4 TRBV9 CASSVGIFRTGEKLFF
TRBJ2-2 TRBV7-2 CASSLVRGLKSLGELFF
TRBJ2-1 TRBV2 CASSGINNEQFF
TRBJ2-2 TRBV30 CAWSVTGELFF
TRBJ2-3 TRBV3-1/TRBV3-2 CASSQDLWRMGQGDTQYF
TRBJ2-3 TRBV7-2 CASSNGMTGGTSTDTQYF
TRBJ2-3 TRBV28 CASSTGLWGVDTQYF
TRBJ2-2 TRBV5-1 CASSHGQGFTGELFF
TRBJ1-1 TRBV7-2 CASSPYRGGLRTEAFF
TRBJ1-2 TRBV19 CASRDRTELYGYTF
TRBJ1-1 TRBV23-1 CASNPGRKGGIAFF
TRBJ1-1 TRBV9 CASSVAAGVNTEAFF
TRBJ2-2 TRBV6-5 CASSAENTGELFF
TRBJ1-2 TRBV5-8 CASSLERGYTF
TRBJ1-1 TRBV7-9 CASSPLRVTGETEAFF
TRBJ2-7 TRBV4-1 CASSQAAFTGGRSYEQYF
TRBJ1-2 TRBV11-3 CASSLDPGVGQGPQFYGYTF
TRBJ1-3 TRBV9 CASSVAQGQGNTIYF
TRBJ1-6 TRBV9 CASSVVPGYDSPLHF
TRBJ1-4 TRBV28 CASSFIGQGANEKLFF
TRBJ2-7 TRBV27 CASSLTGVYEQYF